The T cell receptor (beta chain) described here comes from a study of beta chain features in type 1 diabetes. Study-wide points: In all four CD4+ subsets, TCRB CDR3 length was significantly, moderately reduced in type 1 diabetes. Equally in patients and controls, shorter templates might have been favored by PCR. The naive, central memory and Treg TCRB repertoires showed an apparent similarity that was greater among patients than among healthy donors.

The entirety of the isolated RNA underwent reverse transcription, so expressed TCRB transcripts were sequenced. Sequenced by immunoSEQ multiplex PCR; TCRdb stores in-frame clones only, minus some. The table has about 160,000 clones, approximately 10% seen once. This clone was seen only a few times. As yet, its antigen is unknown. CDR3 length: 13 amino acids. V gave up 11 bases and J gave up 6 bases; unmatched junction bases: 6. Germline CDR1 reads SEHNR; CDR2 reads FQNEAQ (reference sequence). What was sequenced was central memory CD4+ T cells from blood. The source of this sequence is a man aged 25-45 years with type 1 diabetes. The genes are TRBV7-9 and TRBJ2-1; TRBD2 matches 11 bases. In DNA form, the CDR3 reads TGTGCCGCGGAGCTAGCGGGAGGCAATGAGCAGTTCTTC. Translating it yields CAAELAGGNEQFF.